This note documents a single T cell receptor beta chain sequence. Only in-frame clones appear in the TCRdb table, and some are missing; sequencing was by immunoSEQ multiplex PCR. The sample has fewer than 20,000 clones; 80% to 85% are singletons. These data are taken from a study of PD-1 blockade in mismatch repair-deficient tumors. The receptor's source is an adult with mismatch repair-deficient cancer. The sequencing here drew on PBMCs, taken 4 weeks after starting pembrolizumab.

CDR3 sequence: CASSLLAVGGHEQYF. CDR3 in DNA: TGCGCCAGCAGCTTACTAGCGGTGGGCGGGCACGAGCAGTACTTC. This sequence joins TRBV5-1 and TRBJ2-7; 8 nucleotides align to TRBD2. CDR1 is SGHRS and CDR2 is YFSETQ in the germline V gene. CDR3 length: 15 amino acids. The trim removed 2 bases at V and 5 bases at J, leaving 9 bases unmatched.